Listed below are T cell receptor beta chains from one sample, sequenced in a study of blood T cell repertoires in COVID-19. Clones were sequenced by immunoSEQ multiplex PCR, and TCRdb holds only the in-frame ones, with some missing. The sample records roughly 200,000 clones, 85% being singletons. Sequencing was carried out using PBMCs or T cells enriched from blood (not recorded which). The receptor set was obtained from a man in his forties who had recovered from COVID-19. Both conserved end residues are part of each CDR3. A D gene is named only where the DNA matches it firmly. Size values are once, few and many counts, or a class for expanded clones, and some rows have none.

D gene: TRBD1; clone size: -; J gene: TRBJ1-4; V gene: TRBV20-1; CDR3 DNA: TGCAGTGCCAGTCACCGGGACAGGGGCGGGTTGGGTAATGAAAAACTGTTTTTT; CDR3 protein: CSASHRDRGGLGNEKLFF
D gene: TRBD1; clone size: once; J gene: TRBJ2-7; V gene: TRBV27; CDR3 DNA: TGTGCCAGCAGTTTATCGCAGGGGGAGAGATCCTACGAGCAGTACTTC; CDR3 protein: CASSLSQGERSYEQYF
D gene: -; clone size: -; J gene: TRBJ1-2; V gene: TRBV9; CDR3 DNA: TGTGCCAGCAGCGTCGAGCCTACCGGGACTTCTAACTATGGCTACACCTTC; CDR3 protein: CASSVEPTGTSNYGYTF
D gene: TRBD1; clone size: once; J gene: TRBJ2-2; V gene: TRBV5-6; CDR3 DNA: TGTGCCAGCAGCTCTGACAGGGGAGCCGGGGAGCTGTTTTTT; CDR3 protein: CASSSDRGAGELFF
D gene: -; clone size: -; J gene: TRBJ1-1; V gene: TRBV6-5; CDR3 DNA: TGTGCCAGCAGTTATGCGGATAACACTGAAGCTTTCTTT; CDR3 protein: CASSYADNTEAFF
D gene: TRBD1; clone size: -; J gene: TRBJ1-2; V gene: TRBV7-3; CDR3 DNA: TGTGCCAGCAGCTTAAATGCCTTTGGACAGGGAGGGTCTGGCTACACCTTC; CDR3 protein: CASSLNAFGQGGSGYTF
D gene: -; clone size: -; J gene: TRBJ1-2; V gene: TRBV6-4; CDR3 DNA: TGTGCCAGCAGAGACGGAGGCTATGGCTACACCTTC; CDR3 protein: CASRDGGYGYTF
D gene: -; clone size: -; J gene: TRBJ2-7; V gene: TRBV15; CDR3 DNA: TGTGCCACCAGCAGAGACAGGGGCTCCTACGAGCAGTACTTC; CDR3 protein: CATSRDRGSYEQYF
D gene: -; clone size: -; J gene: TRBJ1-3; V gene: TRBV19; CDR3 DNA: TGTGCCAGTACGGCGGGCACCTCTGGAAACACCATATATTTT; CDR3 protein: CASTAGTSGNTIYF
D gene: -; clone size: once; J gene: TRBJ2-4; V gene: TRBV5-1; CDR3 DNA: TGCGCCAGCAGCGCGCCGAGAGAAAACATTCAGTACTTC; CDR3 protein: CASSAPRENIQYF
D gene: -; clone size: -; J gene: TRBJ1-2; V gene: TRBV7-9; CDR3 DNA: TGTGCCAGCAGCTTAGCTGGGGGCGATGGCTACACCTTC; CDR3 protein: CASSLAGGDGYTF
D gene: -; clone size: -; J gene: TRBJ2-1; V gene: TRBV3-1/TRBV3-2; CDR3 DNA: TGTGCCAGCAGCCGGCGGGGTCTCAATGAGCAGTTCTTC; CDR3 protein: CASSRRGLNEQFF
D gene: TRBD1; clone size: -; J gene: TRBJ2-3; V gene: TRBV2; CDR3 DNA: TGTGCCAGCAGGACAGGGGGTATCACAGATACGCAGTATTTT; CDR3 protein: CASRTGGITDTQYF
D gene: TRBD2; clone size: -; J gene: TRBJ2-3; V gene: TRBV7-6; CDR3 DNA: TGTGCCAGCAGCCCCCTACCGCGGGAGGGTAGCACAGATACGCAGTATTTT; CDR3 protein: CASSPLPREGSTDTQYF
D gene: -; clone size: -; J gene: TRBJ2-7; V gene: TRBV28; CDR3 DNA: TGTGCCAGCAGTACCGGCTATGTGGGAGTATACGAGCAGTACTTC; CDR3 protein: CASSTGYVGVYEQYF
D gene: -; clone size: -; J gene: TRBJ2-5; V gene: TRBV9; CDR3 DNA: TGTGCCAGCAGCCCCGACCAAGAGACCCAGTACTTC; CDR3 protein: CASSPDQETQYF
D gene: -; clone size: -; J gene: TRBJ1-4; V gene: TRBV7-9; CDR3 DNA: TGTGCCACCTCTCGTGGCAGGGGTCTTGATAGAGAAGGTGAAAAACTGTTTTTT; CDR3 protein: CATSRGRGLDREGEKLFF
D gene: -; clone size: -; J gene: TRBJ2-1; V gene: TRBV11-1; CDR3 DNA: TGTGCCAGCAGCTTCGATCTGACTGGAGATGAGCAGTTCTTC; CDR3 protein: CASSFDLTGDEQFF
D gene: -; clone size: -; J gene: TRBJ2-2; V gene: TRBV5-6; CDR3 DNA: TGTGCCAGCAGCCCAGGGGTAAGGGCCGGGGAGCTGTTTTTT; CDR3 protein: CASSPGVRAGELFF
D gene: -; clone size: -; J gene: TRBJ1-2; V gene: TRBV7-7; CDR3 DNA: TGTGCTAGCAGCTTCTGGGTTAGCCCACGGCAAAACTATGGCTACACCTTC; CDR3 protein: CASSFWVSPRQNYGYTF
D gene: -; clone size: few; J gene: TRBJ2-7; V gene: TRBV4-2; CDR3 DNA: TGTGCCAGCAGCCAAGGGCAGTCGGGTTACGAGCAGTACTTC; CDR3 protein: CASSQGQSGYEQYF
D gene: TRBD1; clone size: -; J gene: TRBJ1-4; V gene: TRBV7-8; CDR3 DNA: TGTGCCAGCAGCTTACGGGCCAGGGGGCGAGGTAATGAAAAACTGTTTTTT; CDR3 protein: CASSLRARGRGNEKLFF
D gene: -; clone size: -; J gene: TRBJ2-1; V gene: TRBV27; CDR3 DNA: TGTGCCACCCGATTCCCCAGCTCCTACAATGAGCAGTTCTTC; CDR3 protein: CATRFPSSYNEQFF
D gene: TRBD2; clone size: -; J gene: TRBJ2-7; V gene: TRBV6-5; CDR3 DNA: TGTGCCAGCAGCAAGACTAGCGTGACCTACGAGCAGTACTTC; CDR3 protein: CASSKTSVTYEQYF
D gene: -; clone size: -; J gene: TRBJ2-3; V gene: TRBV29-1; CDR3 DNA: TGCAGCATTACGGTGATGACTAGAGATACGCAGTATTTT; CDR3 protein: CSITVMTRDTQYF
D gene: -; clone size: few; J gene: TRBJ2-2; V gene: TRBV9; CDR3 DNA: TGTGCCAGCAGCGTAGGTCCAAACACCGGGGAGCTGTTTTTT; CDR3 protein: CASSVGPNTGELFF
D gene: -; clone size: -; J gene: TRBJ2-3; V gene: TRBV28; CDR3 DNA: TGTGCCAGCAGTCAACAGGGAACGACAGATACGCAGTATTTT; CDR3 protein: CASSQQGTTDTQYF
D gene: TRBD2; clone size: -; J gene: TRBJ2-3; V gene: TRBV24-1; CDR3 DNA: TGTGCCACCAGTGATTCTGACGGGAGGGTGACAGATACGCAGTATTTT; CDR3 protein: CATSDSDGRVTDTQYF
D gene: -; clone size: -; J gene: TRBJ2-7; V gene: TRBV2; CDR3 DNA: TGTGCCAGCGTCGAAGCGCGCTACTCCTACGAGCAGTACTTC; CDR3 protein: CASVEARYSYEQYF
D gene: -; clone size: -; J gene: TRBJ1-2; V gene: TRBV4-1; CDR3 DNA: TGCGCCAGCAGCCAAGTGCAGGGTGGAGGCTACACCTTC; CDR3 protein: CASSQVQGGGYTF
D gene: -; clone size: -; J gene: TRBJ2-1; V gene: TRBV25-1; CDR3 DNA: TGTGCCAGCAGTGAATCTACTAGCAAGGGCTATGTTACGTTCTTC; CDR3 protein: CASSESTSKGYVTFF
D gene: TRBD2; clone size: few; J gene: TRBJ2-7; V gene: TRBV7-2; CDR3 DNA: TGTGCCAGCAGCTTATTTAGGGAGGGAGAGCAGTACTTC; CDR3 protein: CASSLFREGEQYF
D gene: -; clone size: few; J gene: TRBJ1-2; V gene: TRBV19; CDR3 DNA: TGTGCCAGTAGTCCCGACAGGACGTCTAGCTATGGCTACACCTTC; CDR3 protein: CASSPDRTSSYGYTF
D gene: TRBD2; clone size: -; J gene: TRBJ2-7; V gene: TRBV7-6; CDR3 DNA: TGTGCCAGCAGCTTAGAGACTAGCGGGAGCTACGAGCAGTACTTC; CDR3 protein: CASSLETSGSYEQYF
D gene: TRBD2; clone size: -; J gene: TRBJ2-7; V gene: TRBV11-2; CDR3 DNA: TGTGCCAGCAGACCCACTAGCGGGAGCGAGCAGTACTTC; CDR3 protein: CASRPTSGSEQYF
D gene: TRBD2; clone size: -; J gene: TRBJ2-1; V gene: TRBV6-6; CDR3 DNA: TGTGCCAGCACCCTAGAACTAGCGGGAGTGGGTGAGCAGTTCTTC; CDR3 protein: CASTLELAGVGEQFF
D gene: TRBD1; clone size: -; J gene: TRBJ1-5; V gene: TRBV5-5; CDR3 DNA: TGTGCCAGCAGCCTGGGACAGGGGGTTCAGCCCCAGCATTTT; CDR3 protein: CASSLGQGVQPQHF
D gene: TRBD1; clone size: -; J gene: TRBJ1-5; V gene: TRBV5-6; CDR3 DNA: TGTGCCAGCAGCGTGACAGGGGGAGGAGGCAATCAGCCCCAGCATTTT; CDR3 protein: CASSVTGGGGNQPQHF
D gene: -; clone size: -; J gene: TRBJ2-5; V gene: TRBV6-5; CDR3 DNA: TGTGCCAGCAGTTACTCTATCCAAGAGACCCAGTACTTC; CDR3 protein: CASSYSIQETQYF
D gene: -; clone size: -; J gene: TRBJ2-2; V gene: TRBV9; CDR3 DNA: TGTGCCAGCAGCGTAGGGGCGGGCCACACCGGGGAGCTGTTTTTT; CDR3 protein: CASSVGAGHTGELFF
D gene: -; clone size: -; J gene: TRBJ2-7; V gene: TRBV5-6; CDR3 DNA: TGTGCCAGCAGCTCTCTTTGGCCCGCCTACGAGCAGTACTTC; CDR3 protein: CASSSLWPAYEQYF
D gene: TRBD1; clone size: -; J gene: TRBJ2-7; V gene: TRBV5-5; CDR3 DNA: TGTGCCAGCAGCTACTTGGGACAGGGCGTCTACGAGCAGTACTTC; CDR3 protein: CASSYLGQGVYEQYF
D gene: TRBD1; clone size: once; J gene: TRBJ1-4; V gene: TRBV19; CDR3 DNA: TGTGCCAGTAGAAGAGGACAGGGGGCTCCTGAAAAACTGTTTTTT; CDR3 protein: CASRRGQGAPEKLFF
D gene: -; clone size: -; J gene: TRBJ2-3; V gene: TRBV5-1; CDR3 DNA: TGCGCCAGCAGCTCAGGGGGGAGCACAGATACGCAGTATTTT; CDR3 protein: CASSSGGSTDTQYF
D gene: TRBD2; clone size: -; J gene: TRBJ2-3; V gene: TRBV11-3; CDR3 DNA: TGTGCCAGCAGCCCGCGGGAGGGCCCAGATACGCAGTATTTT; CDR3 protein: CASSPREGPDTQYF
D gene: -; clone size: -; J gene: TRBJ1-6; V gene: TRBV9; CDR3 DNA: TGTGCCAGCAGCCCGGAAGGACAAAATAATTCACCCCTCCACTTT; CDR3 protein: CASSPEGQNNSPLHF
D gene: TRBD2; clone size: -; J gene: TRBJ2-3; V gene: TRBV7-3; CDR3 DNA: TGTGCCAGCAGCTTCGATGACAAAGGGACTAGCTCAACAGATACGCAGTATTTT; CDR3 protein: CASSFDDKGTSSTDTQYF
D gene: -; clone size: -; J gene: TRBJ1-2; V gene: TRBV15; CDR3 DNA: TGTGCCACCAGCAGGAGGGGAGGGGGTAAGGGCTATGGCTACACCTTC; CDR3 protein: CATSRRGGGKGYGYTF
D gene: TRBD1; clone size: few; J gene: TRBJ2-7; V gene: TRBV6-5; CDR3 DNA: TGTGCCAGCAGCCGGGACAGGGGGCGCTTCGAGCAGTACTTC; CDR3 protein: CASSRDRGRFEQYF
D gene: TRBD1; clone size: few; J gene: TRBJ2-4; V gene: TRBV13; CDR3 DNA: TGTGCCAGCAGCCTCAATGGACAGGGATCCAAAAACATTCAGTACTTC; CDR3 protein: CASSLNGQGSKNIQYF
D gene: -; clone size: -; J gene: TRBJ2-1; V gene: TRBV5-6; CDR3 DNA: TGTGCCAGCAGCGGGGGGGCGGAGAGTCGCATCAATGAGCAGTTCTTC; CDR3 protein: CASSGGAESRINEQFF
D gene: TRBD1; clone size: -; J gene: TRBJ1-1; V gene: TRBV10-2; CDR3 DNA: TGCGCCAGCAGTGAGCGGCAGGGGGCTACTGAAGCTTTCTTT; CDR3 protein: CASSERQGATEAFF
D gene: TRBD2; clone size: -; J gene: TRBJ2-7; V gene: TRBV2; CDR3 DNA: TGTGCCAGCAGTGGTTTTCTAGCGGGAGTCGGCGAGCAGTACTTC; CDR3 protein: CASSGFLAGVGEQYF
D gene: -; clone size: once; J gene: TRBJ2-1; V gene: TRBV28; CDR3 DNA: TGTGCCAGCAGTCCCCAGGGAGGCGCCTACAATGAGCAGTTCTTC; CDR3 protein: CASSPQGGAYNEQFF
D gene: -; clone size: -; J gene: TRBJ1-1; V gene: TRBV20-1; CDR3 DNA: TGCAGTGCTTCAGGGAGGCCTGAAGCTTTCTTT; CDR3 protein: CSASGRPEAFF
D gene: -; clone size: -; J gene: TRBJ1-1; V gene: TRBV6-1; CDR3 DNA: TGTGCCAGCAGTGCGGGCCGAGCTTTGACGGGGAGGGAAGCTTTCTTT; CDR3 protein: CASSAGRALTGREAFF
D gene: -; clone size: -; J gene: TRBJ2-5; V gene: TRBV10-3; CDR3 DNA: TGTGCCATCAGTGGGGGCCAGGAAGAGACCCAGTACTTC; CDR3 protein: CAISGGQEETQYF
D gene: TRBD1; clone size: -; J gene: TRBJ1-5; V gene: TRBV28; CDR3 DNA: TGTGCCAGCGCAACGCTGGGGCAGGGGGTGGATCAGCCCCAGCATTTT; CDR3 protein: CASATLGQGVDQPQHF
D gene: TRBD2; clone size: few; J gene: TRBJ2-1; V gene: TRBV7-2; CDR3 DNA: TGTGCCAGCAGCGCCCGCTCGCAAAGACTAGCGGGAAAACATGAGCAGTTCTTC; CDR3 protein: CASSARSQRLAGKHEQFF